This entry is about one TCR beta chain. The CDR3 covers 14 residues. V was clipped by 3 bases and J by 5 bases, with 17 bases between them. Germline V gives CDR1 SQVTM, CDR2 ANQGSEA. This sample was taken from a study of blood T cell repertoires in COVID-19. Study-wide background: The United States, Italy and Spain were the sources of the acute and convalescent COVID-19 samples.

Assay: immunoSEQ multiplex PCR; the TCRdb copy retains only in-frame clones and omits some. The data hold about 190,000 clones, with approximately 90% observed a single time. Sequences were obtained from peripheral blood. The origin of this receptor is a woman aged 40 to 49 who had recovered from COVID-19. This chain joins TRBV29-1 and TRBJ2-7; no reliable D call. This CDR3 reads CSVDVGGSVDEQYF. For the CDR3, the DNA is TGCAGCGTTGATGTCGGCGGATCTGTGGACGAGCAGTACTTC.